This TCR beta chain was obtained from a study of blood T cell repertoires in COVID-19. Trimming cost V 3 bases and J 5 bases, with 11 bases left between them. The CDR3 has 14 amino acids. From germline, CDR1 is KGHSH and CDR2 LQKENI. This table comes from immunoSEQ multiplex PCR, and its TCRdb copy is limited to in-frame clones, with some not included. Among tens of thousands of clones, over 90% were seen once, and the ten largest hold roughly 38%. The source is a man aged 55 to 70 with active or convalescent COVID-19. Sequencing used peripheral blood. The chain carries TRBV18 and TRBJ1-5, with D hard to call. CDR3: CASSPSRSDQPQHF. CDR3 bases: TGTGCCAGCTCACCTAGCCGGTCGGATCAGCCCCAGCATTTT.